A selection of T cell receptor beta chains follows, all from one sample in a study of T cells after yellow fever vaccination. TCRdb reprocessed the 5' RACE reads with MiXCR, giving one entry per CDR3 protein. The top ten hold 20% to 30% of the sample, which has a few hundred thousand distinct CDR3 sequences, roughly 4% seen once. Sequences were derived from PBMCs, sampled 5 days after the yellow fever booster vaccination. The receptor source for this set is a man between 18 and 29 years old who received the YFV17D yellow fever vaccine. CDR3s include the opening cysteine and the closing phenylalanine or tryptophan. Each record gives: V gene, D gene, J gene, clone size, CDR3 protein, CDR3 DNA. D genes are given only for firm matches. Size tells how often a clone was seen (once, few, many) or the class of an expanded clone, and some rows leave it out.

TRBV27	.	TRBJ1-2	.	CASISRDGYTF	TGTGCCAGCATCTCCAGGGATGGCTACACCTTC
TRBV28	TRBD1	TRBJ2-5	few	CASSLLESGTGETQYF	TGTGCCAGCAGTTTGTTGGAATCCGGGACAGGGGAGACCCAGTACTTC
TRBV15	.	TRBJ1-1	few	CATSREPALNTEAFF	TGTGCCACCAGCAGAGAGCCGGCATTGAACACTGAAGCTTTCTTT
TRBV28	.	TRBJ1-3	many	CASRTLAGHSGNTIYF	TGTGCCAGCAGGACCCTCGCCGGACACTCTGGAAACACCATATATTTT
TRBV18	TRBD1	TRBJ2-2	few	CASSTIGTGINTGELFF	TGTGCCAGCTCAACTATCGGGACAGGGATAAACACCGGGGAGCTGTTTTTT
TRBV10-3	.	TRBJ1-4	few	CAPRTGRRKNCFF	.
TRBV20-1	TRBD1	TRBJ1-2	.	CSASSGTGYGYTF	TGCAGTGCTAGCTCCGGGACAGGCTATGGCTACACCTTC
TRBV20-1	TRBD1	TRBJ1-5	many	CSARRTGGFQPQHF	TGCAGTGCTAGAAGGACAGGAGGGTTTCAGCCCCAGCATTTT
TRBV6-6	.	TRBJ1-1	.	CASSPTGLPEAFF	TGTGCCAGCAGTCCCACAGGGCTCCCTGAAGCTTTCTTT
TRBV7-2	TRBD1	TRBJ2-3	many	CASSPRTGGPDTQYF	TGTGCCAGCAGCCCCCGGACAGGGGGGCCAGATACGCAGTATTTT
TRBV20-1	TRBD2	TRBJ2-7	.	CSARVALAGINEQYF	TGCAGTGCTAGAGTAGCACTAGCGGGGATAAACGAGCAGTACTTC
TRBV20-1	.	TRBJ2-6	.	CSARGTVDSGANVLTF	TGCAGTGCTAGAGGGACAGTGGACTCTGGGGCCAACGTCCTGACTTTC
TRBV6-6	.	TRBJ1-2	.	CASRRLQATSYGYTF	TGTGCCAGCAGGCGCCTCCAGGCCACTTCCTATGGCTACACCTTC
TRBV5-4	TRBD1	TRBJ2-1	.	CASSLGDRGNEQFF	TGTGCCAGCAGCTTGGGGGACAGGGGAAATGAGCAGTTCTTC
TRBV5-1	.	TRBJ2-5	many	CASSSLYPGRGETQYF	TGCGCCAGCAGCTCTTTGTACCCCGGGCGGGGAGAGACCCAGTACTTC
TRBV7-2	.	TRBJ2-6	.	CASTLAGANVLTF	TGTGCCAGCACCCTGGCCGGGGCCAACGTCCTGACTTTC
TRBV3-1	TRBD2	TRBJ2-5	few	CASSQSGGVETQYF	TGTGCCAGCAGCCAAAGCGGGGGGGTAGAGACCCAGTACTTC
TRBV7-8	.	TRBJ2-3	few	CASSISRIVDTQYF	TGTGCCAGCAGCATCTCTAGAATTGTCGATACGCAGTATTTT
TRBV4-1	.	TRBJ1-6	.	CASRTFQTIDNSPLHF	TGCGCCAGCAGAACTTTTCAGACCATAGATAATTCACCCCTCCACTTT
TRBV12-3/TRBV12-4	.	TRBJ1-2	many	CASSLIQAYGYTF	TGTGCCAGCAGTTTAATACAGGCCTATGGCTACACCTTC
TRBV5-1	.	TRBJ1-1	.	CASSLAASGVKNTEAFF	TGCGCCAGCAGCTTGGCCGCTTCGGGGGTGAAGAACACTGAAGCTTTCTTT
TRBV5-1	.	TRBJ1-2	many	CASSLGNRGYTF	TGCGCCAGCAGCTTGGGGAACCGCGGCTACACCTTC
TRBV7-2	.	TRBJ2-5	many	CASSLSAAQETQYF	TGTGCCAGCAGCTTATCAGCGGCTCAAGAGACCCAGTACTTC
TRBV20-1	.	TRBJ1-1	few	CSASWLPTDTEAFF	TGCAGTGCTAGCTGGCTCCCTACGGACACTGAAGCTTTCTTT
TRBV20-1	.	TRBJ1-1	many	CSAGHQGGNTEAFF	TGCAGTGCAGGCCACCAAGGTGGGAACACTGAAGCTTTCTTT
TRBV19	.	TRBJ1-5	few	CASRSPRLSNQPQHF	TGTGCCAGCCGCTCCCCCAGGTTGAGCAATCAGCCCCAGCATTTT
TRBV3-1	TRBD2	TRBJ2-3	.	CASSQKGLAGGLTDTQYF	TGTGCCAGCAGCCAAAAGGGACTAGCGGGGGGCCTCACAGATACGCAGTATTTT
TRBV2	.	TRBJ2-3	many	CASRVPGLYTDTQYF	TGTGCCAGCAGGGTCCCGGGACTGTACACAGATACGCAGTATTTT
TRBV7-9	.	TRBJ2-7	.	CASSTMSSGQYF	TGTGCCAGCAGCACCATGAGCTCTGGGCAGTACTTC